This T cell receptor beta chain was recovered during a study of shared T cell receptors in the human thymus. CDR1 and CDR2 from the germline V gene are SNHLY and FYNNEI. The CDR3 consists of 12 residues. Between the trimmed V and J ends, which lost 6 bases and 4 bases, there was a span of 10 bases. The table came from immunoSEQ multiplex PCR; TCRdb's copy has only in-frame clones and leaves some out. The sample lists about 660,000 clones, 80% to 90% occurring once. This sample was also put to use in a study of human thymus T cells. According to that study: During corrective heart surgery, resections were taken, and the thymus tissue came from them. Overlap was high between thymic repertoires from unrelated individuals, as reported in related research.

Sequencing was carried out using thymocytes. The chain recombines TRBV2 with TRBJ2-7; tentatively, D is TRBD1 (6 bases). The receptor was isolated from a boy less than two years old with a congenital heart defect. In nucleotides, the CDR3 is TGTGCCAGCAGGTCCAGGGGTTACGAGCAGTACTTC. The encoded protein is CASRSRGYEQYF.